The rows below give T cell receptor beta chains drawn from one sample of a study of naive and memory T cell subsets. MiXCR, run by TCRdb on the UMI-ligation and nested PCR reads, gives a single entry per CDR3 protein. Found here are over 110,000 distinct CDR3 sequences, approximately 20% of them singletons; the top ten hold around 0.63%. Sequencing input: naive CD8+ T cells from blood. The receptors come from a human donor in good health. Both conserved end residues are part of each CDR3. The D gene is left open where the match is weak. Clone size is stated in some rows and not others, as once, few, many or a class when expanded.

D gene,clone size,V gene,J gene,CDR3 DNA,CDR3 protein
TRBD1,NA,TRBV29-1,TRBJ2-7,TGCAGCGTTGTCGGGACAGGGGCCTACGAGCAGTACTTC,CSVVGTGAYEQYF
TRBD2,NA,TRBV14,TRBJ2-7,TGTGCCAGCCGGTCGGACAAGCGGGAGACGGAGCAGTACTTC,CASRSDKRETEQYF
TRBD2,few,TRBV4-3,TRBJ2-3,TGCGCCAGCAGCCAAGAGTGGAGCACGGGAGGGCCTGGGGATACGCAGTATTTT,CASSQEWSTGGPGDTQYF
TRBD2,NA,TRBV30,TRBJ2-3,TGTGCCTGGAGTAGCCTAGCGGGAGACGGTGGGACAGATACGCAGTATTTT,CAWSSLAGDGGTDTQYF
NA,NA,TRBV4-3,TRBJ2-7,TGCGCCAGCAGCCAAGGGGCCGACCCTAGTTACGAGCAGTACTTC,CASSQGADPSYEQYF
NA,few,TRBV28,TRBJ2-7,TGTGCCAGCAGGGGAGGCTACCCTTTCTACGAGCAGTACTTC,CASRGGYPFYEQYF
TRBD2,few,TRBV7-8,TRBJ2-1,TGTGCCAGCAGACATATCATCCTAGCGGGAGGGCCTAGTTCCTACAATGAGCAGTTCTTC,CASRHIILAGGPSSYNEQFF
NA,NA,TRBV9,TRBJ1-1,TGTGCCAGCAGCGAGGGGGGGAGCACTGAAGCTTTCTTT,CASSEGGSTEAFF
NA,few,TRBV27,TRBJ1-1,TGTGCCAGCAGTTTGGGGTACACCACTGAAGCTTTCTTT,CASSLGYTTEAFF
NA,NA,TRBV28,TRBJ2-7,TGTGCCAGCAGTCCGGACAGCAACTACGAGCAGTACTTC,CASSPDSNYEQYF
NA,NA,TRBV28,TRBJ1-5,TGTGCCAGCAACGAAGGGGGGAGACCCAGCAATCAGCCCCAGCATTTT,CASNEGGRPSNQPQHF
NA,few,TRBV7-9,TRBJ1-1,TGTGCCAGCAGCTGGGACGGTCCAGGGACTGAAGCTTTCTTT,CASSWDGPGTEAFF
NA,NA,TRBV12-3/TRBV12-4,TRBJ2-1,TGTGCCAGCAGTTCCGATAGAGGGATTGAGCAGTTCTTC,CASSSDRGIEQFF
TRBD2,NA,TRBV7-9,TRBJ2-1,TGTGCCAGCGCTCTCCCCCCTAGCGGGAACAATGAGCAGTTCTTC,CASALPPSGNNEQFF
NA,NA,TRBV11-2,TRBJ2-7,TGTGCCAGCAGCTTGGGTAGGACGGCACTTGACGAGCAGTACTTC,CASSLGRTALDEQYF
NA,few,TRBV2,TRBJ2-5,TGTGCCAGCAGTAACCCGGGGCCCCAGGATTGGACCCAGTACTTC,CASSNPGPQDWTQYF
NA,many,TRBV6-2/TRBV6-3,TRBJ2-1,TGTGCCAGCACCCTAACTGGGGGCAATGAGCAGTTCTTC,CASTLTGGNEQFF
TRBD1,NA,TRBV5-6,TRBJ2-7,TGTGCCAGCAGCCGGGACAGGGGGGTTCGCGAGCAGTACTTC,CASSRDRGVREQYF
TRBD2,few,TRBV4-1,TRBJ2-1,TGCGCCAGCAGCCCCGATAGCGGGTGGGGAAATGAGCAGTTCTTC,CASSPDSGWGNEQFF
TRBD2,NA,TRBV13,TRBJ2-2,TGTGCCAGCAGCCAGGGACTAGGGAAGTACACCGGGGAGCTGTTTTTT,CASSQGLGKYTGELFF
TRBD1,NA,TRBV28,TRBJ1-1,TGTGCCAGCAGTCCGGACCCCGGACAGGGGTACACTGAAGCTTTCTTT,CASSPDPGQGYTEAFF
NA,NA,TRBV29-1,TRBJ1-1,TGCAGCGTCGTTAAACAGGGGAACACTGAAGCTTTCTTT,CSVVKQGNTEAFF
NA,few,TRBV7-9,TRBJ2-7,TGTGCCAGCAGCTTAACAGGTCCGTCCTACGAGCAGTACTTC,CASSLTGPSYEQYF
NA,NA,TRBV24-1,TRBJ2-7,TGTGCCACCAGCCAAGACAGATCCTACGAGCAGTACTTC,CATSQDRSYEQYF
TRBD2,few,TRBV7-9,TRBJ2-5,TGTGCCAGCAGCCTGGACACTGGACTAGCGGGAGCCGGGTTCCAAGAGACCCAGTACTTC,CASSLDTGLAGAGFQETQYF
NA,few,TRBV14,TRBJ1-2,TGTGCCAGCAGCCAAGAAGATGAGGGGCTCACTACCTATGGCTACACCTTC,CASSQEDEGLTTYGYTF
NA,NA,TRBV6-1,TRBJ1-5,TGTGCCAGCAGTGGTAGGTTTTACGGCAATCAGCCCCAGCATTTT,CASSGRFYGNQPQHF
NA,NA,TRBV7-9,TRBJ1-2,TGTGCCAGCAGCGGAACGGGCGGCTACACCTTC,CASSGTGGYTF
TRBD1,few,TRBV3-1,TRBJ1-1,TGTGCCAGCAGCCCACAGGGGGCGGCGGACACTGAAGCTTTCTTT,CASSPQGAADTEAFF
TRBD2,few,TRBV28,TRBJ2-3,TGTGCCAGCAGTTGGACTAGCGGAAGCACAGATACGCAGTATTTT,CASSWTSGSTDTQYF
TRBD1,few,TRBV15,TRBJ1-2,TGTGCCACCAGCAGAGATGAGACAGGGGGCTTTGGCTACACCTTC,CATSRDETGGFGYTF
NA,NA,TRBV27,TRBJ1-6,TGTGCCAGCAGGGTCGGGGCAATCAATTCACCCCTCCACTTT,CASRVGAINSPLHF
NA,few,TRBV25-1,TRBJ2-2,TGTGCCAGCAGTGCCTTGGGGGGCTGGGACACCGGGGAGCTGTTTTTT,CASSALGGWDTGELFF
TRBD2,few,TRBV29-1,TRBJ2-7,TGCAGCGTTGCAAAGCGGGAGGCTCGATACGAGCAGTACTTC,CSVAKREARYEQYF
TRBD2,NA,TRBV28,TRBJ2-1,TGTGCCAGCAGTTCCCCGACTAGCGGGAGCTCCCCCGAAACATTAAGAGACTACAATGAGCAGTTCTTC,CASSSPTSGSSPETLRDYNEQFF
NA,NA,TRBV24-1,TRBJ1-1,TGTGCCACCAGTGCCGGGGACGGCACTGAAGCTTTCTTT,CATSAGDGTEAFF
NA,few,TRBV4-1,TRBJ1-1,TGCGCCAGCAGCCTGTGGACAGAGCGGAACACTGAAGCTTTCTTT,CASSLWTERNTEAFF
TRBD1,few,TRBV4-3,TRBJ1-1,TGCGCCAGCAGCCGATGGACAGGGGCGGGAGAGAACACTGAAGCTTTCTTT,CASSRWTGAGENTEAFF
NA,NA,TRBV20-1,TRBJ2-1,TGCAGTGCCCGAAGCGGGCCGTCCTACAATGAGCAGTTCTTC,CSARSGPSYNEQFF
NA,few,TRBV12-3/TRBV12-4,TRBJ1-3,TGTGCCAGTCAGGTTTCCTCTGGAAACACCATATATTTT,CASQVSSGNTIYF
TRBD2,NA,TRBV2,TRBJ2-7,TGTGCCAGCAGTGGTTTTGAGACTAGCGGGAGAGCTACCTACGAGCAGTACTTC,CASSGFETSGRATYEQYF
NA,few,TRBV6-5,TRBJ1-2,TGTGCCAGCAGTTATAACGCCTTCGACTATGGCTACACCTTC,CASSYNAFDYGYTF
NA,many,TRBV7-9,TRBJ2-2,TGTGCCAGCAGCTCTAGTGGGGGCCACGGGGAGCTGTTTTTT,CASSSSGGHGELFF
NA,NA,TRBV5-1,TRBJ2-7,TGCGCCAGCAGCTTGGGACCACAGACCAGCAACTACGAGCAGTACTTC,CASSLGPQTSNYEQYF
TRBD1,few,TRBV2,TRBJ1-1,TGTGCCAGCAGCCGCGCCCTGACAGGGGGCGGCGTGCGCAAGAACACTGAAGCTTTCTTT,CASSRALTGGGVRKNTEAFF
NA,few,TRBV20-1,TRBJ2-7,TGCAGTGCTAGAGATCGAGGGGAAGTAACCTACGAGCAGTACTTC,CSARDRGEVTYEQYF
NA,few,TRBV7-3,TRBJ2-1,TGTGCCAGCAGCTTACAAACCGGGGAGCAGTTCTTC,CASSLQTGEQFF
TRBD2,few,TRBV28,TRBJ2-3,TGTGCCAGCACGGTTTCTCCGGGGACTAGCGGGAGTCGAAATACGCAGTATTTT,CASTVSPGTSGSRNTQYF
TRBD1,once,TRBV6-5,TRBJ2-7,TGTGCCAGCAGTTACGATCCCAGGGGGTACGAGCAGTACTTC,CASSYDPRGYEQYF
NA,NA,TRBV7-9,TRBJ2-1,TGTGCCAGCAGCCACGTTTCTAGCATCGACAATGAGCAGTTCTTC,CASSHVSSIDNEQFF
NA,NA,TRBV5-1,TRBJ2-7,TGCGCCAGCAGCTCGACGGTGGCAGGGGAGACCTACGAGCAGTACTTC,CASSSTVAGETYEQYF
NA,NA,TRBV28,TRBJ2-1,TGTGCCAGCAGTGGCGTTGGCGGGATCGATGAGCAGTTCTTC,CASSGVGGIDEQFF
NA,NA,TRBV6-5,TRBJ2-1,TGTGCCAGCAGTTCGGGGGCGGGCAATGAGCAGTTCTTC,CASSSGAGNEQFF
TRBD2,NA,TRBV28,TRBJ2-1,TGTGCCAGCAGGGATACTAGCGGGAGGAACAATGAGCAGTTCTTC,CASRDTSGRNNEQFF